This is a list of T cell receptor beta chains from one sample in a study of T-cell reconstitution after alpha-beta-depleted transplantation in children. Each CDR3 protein gets one entry after TCRdb re-called the PCR reads with MiXCR. The sample carries 300,000 to 350,000 distinct CDR3 sequences, around 25% recorded once. The input for sequencing was PBMCs, mostly from graft donor cells, taken 180 days after TCRalphabeta/CD19-depleted stem cell transplant. The receptors shown here come from a male patient under 18 who had a stem cell transplant for acute lymphoblastic leukemia, so the T cells may come from the graft donor. Both conserved end residues are part of each CDR3. The order of the fields is clone size, V gene, D gene, J gene, CDR3 protein, CDR3 DNA. D genes are given only for firm matches. A row's size may be missing; if present it is once, few, many or a size class.

clone size: many
V gene: TRBV25-1
D gene: TRBD1
J gene: TRBJ1-2
CDR3 protein: CASRQGALGYTF
CDR3 DNA: TGTGCCAGCAGACAGGGGGCGCTTGGCTACACCTTC

clone size: few
V gene: TRBV3-1
D gene: -
J gene: TRBJ2-5
CDR3 protein: CASSQGSVYLQETQYF
CDR3 DNA: TGTGCCAGCAGCCAAGGTTCCGTATACTTGCAAGAGACCCAGTACTTC

clone size: few
V gene: TRBV5-6
D gene: TRBD1
J gene: TRBJ2-1
CDR3 protein: CASSLGRQGPLLNEQFF
CDR3 DNA: TGTGCCAGCAGCTTGGGACGACAGGGGCCCCTCCTAAATGAGCAGTTCTTC

clone size: -
V gene: TRBV12-3/TRBV12-4
D gene: -
J gene: TRBJ2-5
CDR3 protein: CASSHRRGKETQYF
CDR3 DNA: TGTGCCAGCAGCCACCGAAGGGGAAAAGAGACCCAGTACTTC

clone size: -
V gene: TRBV28
D gene: TRBD2
J gene: TRBJ2-4
CDR3 protein: CASSLWREAPLAKNIQYF
CDR3 DNA: TGTGCCAGCAGTTTATGGCGGGAGGCCCCCTTGGCCAAAAACATTCAGTACTTC

clone size: -
V gene: TRBV4-1
D gene: -
J gene: TRBJ1-2
CDR3 protein: CASSRFGGARSTVGYTF
CDR3 DNA: TGCGCCAGCAGCCGCTTTGGGGGGGCGCGGAGTACAGTAGGCTACACCTTC

clone size: -
V gene: TRBV12-3/TRBV12-4
D gene: TRBD2
J gene: TRBJ2-2
CDR3 protein: CASSGTSPNSGELFF
CDR3 DNA: TGTGCCAGCAGCGGGACTAGCCCGAACAGCGGGGAGCTGTTTTTT

clone size: few
V gene: TRBV9
D gene: -
J gene: TRBJ2-7
CDR3 protein: CASSVQGGGYEQYF
CDR3 DNA: TGTGCCAGCAGCGTACAGGGGGGCGGCTACGAGCAGTACTTC

clone size: -
V gene: TRBV7-3
D gene: -
J gene: TRBJ2-2
CDR3 protein: CASSSPDTGELFF
CDR3 DNA: TGTGCCAGCAGCTCCCCGGACACCGGGGAGCTGTTTTTT

clone size: many
V gene: TRBV12-3/TRBV12-4
D gene: TRBD2
J gene: TRBJ2-1
CDR3 protein: CASTAVRGTSGRPRGDEQFF
CDR3 DNA: TGTGCCAGCACCGCCGTTCGTGGGACTAGCGGGAGACCGCGTGGGGATGAGCAGTTCTTC

clone size: -
V gene: TRBV20-1
D gene: TRBD1
J gene: TRBJ1-1
CDR3 protein: CSAPTGGGEAFF
CDR3 DNA: TGCAGTGCTCCGACAGGGGGGGGTGAAGCTTTCTTT

clone size: -
V gene: TRBV5-6
D gene: -
J gene: TRBJ2-1
CDR3 protein: CASSLEIGYNEQFF
CDR3 DNA: TGTGCCAGCAGCTTGGAGATTGGGTACAATGAGCAGTTCTTC

clone size: -
V gene: TRBV7-9
D gene: -
J gene: TRBJ2-3
CDR3 protein: CASSLVEADTQYF
CDR3 DNA: TGTGCCAGCAGCTTAGTTGAGGCAGATACGCAGTATTTT

clone size: few
V gene: TRBV7-3
D gene: -
J gene: TRBJ2-1
CDR3 protein: CASSPQTSYNEQFF
CDR3 DNA: TGTGCCAGCAGCCCCCAGACTAGCTACAATGAGCAGTTCTTC

clone size: -
V gene: TRBV12-3/TRBV12-4
D gene: -
J gene: TRBJ2-1
CDR3 protein: CASSSERNRFSNEQFF
CDR3 DNA: TGTGCCAGCAGTTCGGAGCGGAACCGCTTCTCCAATGAGCAGTTCTTC

clone size: -
V gene: TRBV11-2
D gene: TRBD1
J gene: TRBJ2-1
CDR3 protein: CASSHRGWTNEQFF
CDR3 DNA: TGTGCCAGCAGCCACAGGGGGTGGACCAATGAGCAGTTCTTC

clone size: -
V gene: TRBV28
D gene: -
J gene: TRBJ1-3
CDR3 protein: CASTGPNSGNTIYF
CDR3 DNA: TGTGCCAGCACTGGCCCGAACTCTGGAAACACCATATATTTT

clone size: few
V gene: TRBV4-2
D gene: -
J gene: TRBJ2-2
CDR3 protein: CASSQVGGSTPNTGELFF
CDR3 DNA: TGTGCCAGCAGCCAAGTCGGGGGCTCCACCCCGAACACCGGGGAGCTGTTTTTT

clone size: -
V gene: TRBV28
D gene: -
J gene: TRBJ2-6
CDR3 protein: CASGLYSSHEYSGANVLTF
CDR3 DNA: TGTGCCAGCGGCCTTTACAGCTCCCATGAGTACTCTGGGGCCAACGTCCTGACTTTC

clone size: -
V gene: TRBV2
D gene: TRBD1
J gene: TRBJ1-5
CDR3 protein: CASSVSGTGGIGNQPQHF
CDR3 DNA: TGTGCCAGCAGTGTTTCCGGGACAGGGGGGATAGGCAATCAGCCCCAGCATTTT

clone size: -
V gene: TRBV7-2
D gene: -
J gene: TRBJ2-7
CDR3 protein: CASEEGLSYEQHF
CDR3 DNA: TGTGCCAGCGAGGAGGGCCTTTCCTACGAGCAGCACTTC

clone size: -
V gene: TRBV7-9
D gene: -
J gene: TRBJ1-2
CDR3 protein: CASSLSGISYGYTF
CDR3 DNA: TGTGCCAGCAGCTTAAGCGGGATCAGCTATGGCTACACCTTC

clone size: few
V gene: TRBV20-1
D gene: -
J gene: TRBJ2-5
CDR3 protein: CSASRGSKETQHF
CDR3 DNA: TGCAGTGCTTCTAGGGGGTCTAAGGAGACCCAGCACTTC

clone size: -
V gene: TRBV18
D gene: -
J gene: TRBJ1-4
CDR3 protein: CASSAMTGSNEKLFF
CDR3 DNA: TGTGCCAGCTCAGCCATGACAGGATCTAATGAAAAACTGTTTTTT

clone size: -
V gene: TRBV2
D gene: -
J gene: TRBJ2-1
CDR3 protein: CASSLKRKYNEQFF
CDR3 DNA: TGTGCCAGCAGTCTGAAGCGGAAATACAATGAGCAGTTCTTC

clone size: few
V gene: TRBV6-1
D gene: -
J gene: TRBJ2-7
CDR3 protein: CASSTGLAREQYF
CDR3 DNA: TGTGCCAGCAGTACGGGGCTAGCGCGCGAGCAGTACTTC

clone size: -
V gene: TRBV25-1
D gene: -
J gene: TRBJ2-2
CDR3 protein: CASSEWFGGEVAGTGELFF
CDR3 DNA: TGTGCCAGCAGTGAATGGTTCGGGGGAGAGGTCGCGGGCACCGGGGAGCTGTTTTTT

clone size: few
V gene: TRBV5-1
D gene: TRBD2
J gene: TRBJ2-3
CDR3 protein: CASSSLGLAGGTSTDTQYF
CDR3 DNA: TGCGCCAGCAGCTCGTTGGGACTAGCGGGAGGAACTAGCACAGATACGCAGTATTTT

clone size: few
V gene: TRBV27
D gene: -
J gene: TRBJ2-3
CDR3 protein: CASSTLLVEGTDTQYF
CDR3 DNA: TGTGCCAGCAGTACCCTACTAGTTGAGGGCACAGATACGCAGTATTTT

clone size: -
V gene: TRBV5-1
D gene: TRBD1
J gene: TRBJ1-2
CDR3 protein: CASSLSVTGGYGYTF
CDR3 DNA: TGCGCCAGCAGCTTGTCCGTCACAGGGGGCTATGGCTACACCTTC

clone size: few
V gene: TRBV7-2
D gene: -
J gene: TRBJ2-1
CDR3 protein: CASSGGRGTNEQFF
CDR3 DNA: TGTGCCAGCAGTGGGGGGAGAGGGACAAATGAGCAGTTCTTC

clone size: few
V gene: TRBV6-1
D gene: -
J gene: TRBJ2-3
CDR3 protein: CASRNRPAGPDTQYF
CDR3 DNA: TGTGCCAGCAGAAACAGACCCGCGGGCCCAGATACGCAGTATTTT

clone size: few
V gene: TRBV6-1
D gene: -
J gene: TRBJ1-1
CDR3 protein: CASSPPQGANTEAFF
CDR3 DNA: TGTGCCAGCAGTCCTCCCCAGGGCGCGAACACTGAAGCTTTCTTT

clone size: -
V gene: TRBV6-5
D gene: TRBD1
J gene: TRBJ1-1
CDR3 protein: CASRLQGALNTEAFF
CDR3 DNA: TGTGCCAGCAGATTACAGGGGGCGCTAAACACTGAAGCTTTCTTT

clone size: few
V gene: TRBV18
D gene: TRBD2
J gene: TRBJ2-1
CDR3 protein: CASSPRLAGVTGPTYNEQFF
CDR3 DNA: TGTGCCAGCTCACCACGCCTAGCGGGAGTAACGGGGCCTACCTACAATGAGCAGTTCTTC

clone size: -
V gene: TRBV5-1
D gene: TRBD2
J gene: TRBJ2-3
CDR3 protein: CASSRTPSGTDTQYF
CDR3 DNA: TGCGCCAGCAGCCGAACCCCTAGCGGTACAGATACGCAGTATTTT

clone size: few
V gene: TRBV27
D gene: TRBD1
J gene: TRBJ2-7
CDR3 protein: CASSEGQTFNEQYF
CDR3 DNA: TGTGCCAGCAGCGAGGGACAGACCTTTAACGAGCAGTACTTC

clone size: few
V gene: TRBV5-6
D gene: -
J gene: TRBJ1-1
CDR3 protein: CASSLSGIKAFF
CDR3 DNA: TGTGCCAGCAGCTTGTCAGGGATAAAAGCTTTCTTT

clone size: -
V gene: TRBV19
D gene: TRBD2
J gene: TRBJ2-1
CDR3 protein: CASSTATSGSTYNEQFF
CDR3 DNA: TGTGCCAGTAGTACGGCGACTAGCGGGAGTACCTACAATGAGCAGTTCTTC

clone size: few
V gene: TRBV5-1
D gene: TRBD1
J gene: TRBJ2-2
CDR3 protein: CASSMAGTANTGELFF
CDR3 DNA: TGCGCCAGCAGCATGGCAGGGACAGCGAACACCGGGGAGCTGTTTTTT

clone size: few
V gene: TRBV7-8
D gene: -
J gene: TRBJ2-7
CDR3 protein: CASSSNPGPAYEQYF
CDR3 DNA: TGTGCCAGCAGCTCAAATCCGGGACCGGCCTACGAGCAGTACTTC

clone size: few
V gene: TRBV6-6
D gene: TRBD1
J gene: TRBJ2-3
CDR3 protein: CASLRGRGDTQYF
CDR3 DNA: TGTGCCAGCCTCAGGGGGCGTGGAGATACGCAGTATTTT

clone size: -
V gene: TRBV4-1
D gene: -
J gene: TRBJ2-5
CDR3 protein: CASSQDTGLGETQYF
CDR3 DNA: TGCGCCAGCAGCCAAGACACCGGGTTAGGAGAGACCCAGTACTTC

clone size: once
V gene: TRBV7-2
D gene: TRBD2
J gene: TRBJ2-2
CDR3 protein: CATAAGGIDTGELFF
CDR3 DNA: TGTGCTACCGCGGCGGGAGGGATAGACACCGGGGAGCTGTTTTTT